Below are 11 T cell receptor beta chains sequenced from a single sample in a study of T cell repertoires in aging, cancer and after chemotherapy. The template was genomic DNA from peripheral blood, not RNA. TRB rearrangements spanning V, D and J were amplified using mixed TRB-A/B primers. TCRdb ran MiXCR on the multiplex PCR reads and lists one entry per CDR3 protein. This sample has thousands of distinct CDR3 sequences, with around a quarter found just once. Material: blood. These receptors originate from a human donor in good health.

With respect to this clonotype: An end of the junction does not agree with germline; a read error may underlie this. The CDR3 sequence: CASSRGRTTDTQYF. The CDR3 bases are TGTGCCAGCAGCAGGGGACGGACCACAGATACGCAGTATTTT. The chain has TRBV5-1 and TRBJ2-3, with a weak D call TRBD1 (6 bases). Germline V lookup: CDR1 SGHRS, CDR2 YFSETQ. The CDR3 extends over 14 amino acids.

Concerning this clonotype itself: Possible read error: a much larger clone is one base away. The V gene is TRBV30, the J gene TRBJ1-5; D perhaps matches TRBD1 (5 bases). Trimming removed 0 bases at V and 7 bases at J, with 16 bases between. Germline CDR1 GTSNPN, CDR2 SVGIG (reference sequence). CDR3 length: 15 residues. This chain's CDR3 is CAWSVRQRGQQPQHF. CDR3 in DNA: TGTGCCTGGAGTGTCCGTCAGAGGGGCCAACAGCCCCAGCATTTT.

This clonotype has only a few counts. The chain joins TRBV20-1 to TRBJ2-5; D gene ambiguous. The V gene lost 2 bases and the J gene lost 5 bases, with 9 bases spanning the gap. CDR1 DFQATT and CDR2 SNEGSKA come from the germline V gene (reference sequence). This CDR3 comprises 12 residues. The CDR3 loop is CSARPAPETQYF. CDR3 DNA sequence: TGCAGTGCTAGACCTGCCCCGGAGACCCAGTACTTC.

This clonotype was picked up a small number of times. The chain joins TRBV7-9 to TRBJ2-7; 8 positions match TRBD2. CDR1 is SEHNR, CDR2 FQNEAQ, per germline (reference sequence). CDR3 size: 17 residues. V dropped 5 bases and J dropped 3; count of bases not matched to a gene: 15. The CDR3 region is CASSPAAVSGILYEQYF. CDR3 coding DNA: TGTGCCAGCAGCCCCGCAGCGGTTAGCGGGATACTCTACGAGCAGTACTTC.

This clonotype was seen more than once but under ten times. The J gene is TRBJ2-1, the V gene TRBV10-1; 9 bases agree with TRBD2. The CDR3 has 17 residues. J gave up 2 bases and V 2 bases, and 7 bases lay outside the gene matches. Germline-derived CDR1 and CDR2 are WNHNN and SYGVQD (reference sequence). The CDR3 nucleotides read TGCGCCAGCAGTGAGGTTAGCGGGAGTAGGACCTACAATGAGCAGTTCTTC. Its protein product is CASSEVSGSRTYNEQFF.

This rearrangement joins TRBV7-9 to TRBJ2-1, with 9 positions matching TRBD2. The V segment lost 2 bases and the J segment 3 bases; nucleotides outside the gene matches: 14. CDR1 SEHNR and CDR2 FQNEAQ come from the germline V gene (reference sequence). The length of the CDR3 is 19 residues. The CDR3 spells CASSLMGLAGTESYNEQFF. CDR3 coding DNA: TGTGCCAGCAGCTTAATGGGGCTAGCGGGAACCGAGAGCTACAATGAGCAGTTCTTC.

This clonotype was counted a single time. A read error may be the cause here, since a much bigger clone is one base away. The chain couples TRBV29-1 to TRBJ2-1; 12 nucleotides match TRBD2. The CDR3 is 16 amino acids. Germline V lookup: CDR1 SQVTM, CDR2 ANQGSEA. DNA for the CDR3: TGCAGGGTTCTGAGACTAGCGGGAGTGTTATATAATGAGCAGTTCTTC. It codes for CRVLRLAGVLYNEQFF.

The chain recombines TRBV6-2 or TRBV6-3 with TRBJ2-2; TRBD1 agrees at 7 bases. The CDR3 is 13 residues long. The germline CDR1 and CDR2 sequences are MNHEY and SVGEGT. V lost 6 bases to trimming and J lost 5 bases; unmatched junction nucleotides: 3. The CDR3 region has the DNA TGTGCCAGCAGGGGACAGCTAACCGGGGAGCTGTTTTTT. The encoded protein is CASRGQLTGELFF.

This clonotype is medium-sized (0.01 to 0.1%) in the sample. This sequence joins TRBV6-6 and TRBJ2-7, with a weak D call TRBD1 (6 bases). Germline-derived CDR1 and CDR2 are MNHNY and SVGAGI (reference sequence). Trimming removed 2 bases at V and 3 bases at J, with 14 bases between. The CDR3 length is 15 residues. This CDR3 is CASSYEGEGGYEQYF. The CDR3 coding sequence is TGTGCCAGCAGTTACGAAGGCGAAGGGGGCTACGAGCAGTACTTC.

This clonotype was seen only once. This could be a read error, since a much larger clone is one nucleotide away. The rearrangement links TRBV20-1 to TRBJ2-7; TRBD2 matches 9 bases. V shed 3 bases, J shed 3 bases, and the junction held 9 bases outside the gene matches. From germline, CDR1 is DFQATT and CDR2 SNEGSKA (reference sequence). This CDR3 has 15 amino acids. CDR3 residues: CSASPASGNFYEQYF. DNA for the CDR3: TGCAGTGCTAGTCCGGCTAGCGGGAATTTCTACGAGCAGTACTTC.

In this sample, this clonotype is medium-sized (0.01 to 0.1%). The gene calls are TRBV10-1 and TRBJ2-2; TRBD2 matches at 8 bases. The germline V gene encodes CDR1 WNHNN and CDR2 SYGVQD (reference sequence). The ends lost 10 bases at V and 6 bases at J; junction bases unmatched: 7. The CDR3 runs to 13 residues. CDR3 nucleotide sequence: TGCGCCACCTCGTCGCGGGAGGCCGGGGAGCTGTTTTTT. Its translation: CATSSREAGELFF.